A single T cell receptor beta chain is shown here with its context. The sample holds a few counts of this clone. Its antigen is still unknown. One base away there is no much larger clone; base qualities are not given. Libraries were built with the immunoSEQ multiplex PCR assay. For the multiplex PCR, a mixture combining 60 forward primers for TCR Vbeta segments and 13 reverse primers for TCR Jbeta segments was used. A multiplex PCR assay on genomic DNA amplified the CDR3 region of rearranged TCR beta genes. The amplified TCR beta libraries were sequenced on the Illumina HiSeq System as 87-base-pair reads. In the paper's pipeline: In a later analysis, some 80 million unique TCR beta chains were counted across the roughly 670 repertoires, and roughly 10 million of these chains were shared by at least two donors. To remove PCR and sequencing errors, raw reads were error-corrected and collapsed into unique sequences using a nearest-neighbor algorithm that merged closely related sequences. CDR3 sequences were aligned to IMGT reference sequences to assign V, D and J gene segments. For a sequence to be retained, at least a six-nucleotide match to both a V gene segment and a J gene segment was required. A rearrangement was called productive if the CDR3 had no stop codons and remained in frame with V and J, and every other rearrangement was called non-productive. CDR3 was defined according to IMGT convention as the region running from the second conserved V-encoded cysteine to the conserved J-encoded phenylalanine. The earlier analysis of some 540 of the donors excluded any sequence lacking an unambiguous match to a single V gene segment. In an earlier analysis of roughly 600 of the donors, a V segment was called functional when productive rearrangements were above 56.7%, and segregating when the standard deviation between donors exceeded 5%. A statistical classification framework was built for diagnosing cytomegalovirus status from the catalog of TCR beta chain sequences. In a later analysis, V and J genes were assigned by comparing TCR nucleotide sequences against IMGT/GENE-DB human TR gene sequences. Using the TCRdist pipeline, a later analysis assigned CDR3 sequences along with most-parsimonious VDJ recombination scenarios. In a later analysis, each TCR beta chain was defined by its CDR3 amino acid sequence together with its V-gene family, and reads without a unique V-gene family were excluded. In a later analysis, 550 to 650 highly shared, low-generation-probability nucleotide sequences were removed to address suspected cross-contamination and a sequencing artifact. For each public chain, a later analysis derived a clonal expansion index from normalized ranks of inferred template counts within each repertoire. In a later analysis, generation probabilities were computed with a VDJ recombination model fitted to out-of-frame rearrangements, and the resulting probabilities were checked against IGoR. In a later analysis, hypergeometric tests were used to score TCR-TCR, TCR-HLA and TCR-CMV co-occurrence, with a repertoire-size bias correction applied to TCR pairs. To estimate false discovery rates, a later analysis permuted the HLA or CMV assignments 20 times. In a later analysis, co-occurring TCRs were grouped using DBSCAN, and TCRdist sequence similarity was added for clustering within HLA-allele-positive subsets. Repertoires with fewer than 30,000 or more than 120,000 public chains were left out of co-occurrence clustering, as were four to six repertoires with anomalous nucleotide sharing. Entries here come from immuneACCESS through TCRdb and include only in-frame sequences with V and J called. Some clones fail to appear in such tables; in the studies checked, an unresolved V gene covers under half of the shortfall, and the cause of the remainder is unknown. The V and J calls and clone size come from that table; D and trimming were worked out from the DNA. This sample holds approximately 180,000 clones; 75% to 85% were observed only once. Jointly, the top ten make up approximately 1.5% of the sample.

Looking up the germline V gene yields CDR1 MNHNS and CDR2 SASEGT. Cut back by 2 bases and 1 base, the V and J ends lie 3 bases apart. Reading from cysteine to phenylalanine, the CDR3 counts 13 amino acids. The read is trimmed to its CDR3 DNA, 39 bases read in frame from base 1. The sample originates from a study of cytomegalovirus exposure and HLA in healthy donors (dated by TCRdb to 2017 to 2019). For the study in its entirety: An earlier analysis of some 620 of the donors reported approximately 260 Gb of sequence data and 117 million unique TCR beta sequences obtained from about 180 million T cells. Approximately 300 gigabases of sequencing data and tens of millions of unique TCR sequences made up an early release that covered 500 to 700 HLA-typed donors. Of the approximately 400 genotyped donors, about 80% fell in the genetic ancestry cluster associated with self-reported Caucasian donors. The aim of the study was to test whether cataloging public T cell receptors could identify signatures of past pathogen exposure. The T cell repertoires of 550 to 850 subjects were profiled by immunosequencing and related to cytomegalovirus serostatus. Besides the first cohort of 550 to 750 subjects, a separate validation cohort made up of about 120 different subjects was used. High-throughput TCR immunosequencing, statistical association of individual TCRs with disease status, and machine learning were combined to predict cytomegalovirus infection status. To study patterns of TCR occurrence, a later analysis re-analyzed previously published TCR beta repertoires from several hundred donors and added high-resolution HLA genotyping. The later analysis used no new phenotypic data to find candidate immune exposures, relying instead on TCR beta sequences and their occurrence across donors. An earlier analysis of about 600 of the donors used high-throughput TCR beta sequencing to judge whether each TCR beta V gene segment behaved as functional or pseudogenic. Donor age, sex, ethnicity and CMV serostatus were collected together with the repertoire data. A later genetic analysis took genome-wide SNP genotypes for about three fifths of the roughly 670 donors and used that subset as a discovery cohort. Every repertoire in the discovery cohort had been generated on one and the same sequencing platform. HLA typing included class I and class II loci at four-digit resolution. Typing coverage varied by locus: about 620-640 donors for A, B, C, DRB1 and DQB1; roughly 500 for DQA1; some 610 for DPA1; roughly 450 for DPB1. Roughly 5 DR-DQ haplotypes were treated as single units for association and clustering because of strong linkage in the cohort. Across about 380 genotyped donors of the cohort, an average of roughly 230,000 unique TCR beta nucleotide sequences per donor were sequenced, and about a sixth of those sequences were non-productive.

Study-level results and caveats: Sequencing depth was assumed to be roughly uniform across donors in the presence/absence analyses, though that assumption may not hold. Some IMGT-functional V segments, including TRBV6-2 and TRBV6-3, could not be distinguished by the 87-base-pair reads and were therefore excluded. A total of 150 to 200 TCR beta chains were listed by the study as associated with cytomegalovirus. The authors suggested that the approach could potentially be generalized to other disease states and immunological phenotypes. Only TCR beta chains were sequenced in this cohort, and the absence of alpha or paired-chain data limited detectable features. Because counts were too low, under 20 rarely observed V segments, including chromosome 9 orphons, were left out of the earlier analysis of 587 of the donors. A cluster of highly shared sequence variants was judged likely to represent a technical artifact of the sequencing pipeline. Compared with equally common non-associated chains, HLA-associated TCR beta chains in a later analysis were more clonally expanded and had lower generation probabilities. In a later genetic analysis, a missense DCLRE1C variant was associated with V-gene and J-gene trimming of TCR beta chains, and the association was replicated in an independent cohort. According to a later analysis, TCR association rates differed among HLA loci, with DRB1 alleles showing the most associated TCRs and HLA-C alleles showing the fewest. Several of the top co-occurrence clusters appeared to be linked to parvovirus B19, influenza, CMV and Epstein-Barr virus, according to a later analysis. Strong co-occurrence of HLA alleles, especially DR and DQ, made assigning TCR associations to individual alleles difficult. A later genetic analysis reported fewer N-insertions in productive TCRs among donors in an Asian-associated ancestry cluster than the roughly 700-donor mean. According to a later analysis, most CMV-associated TCR beta chains appeared to be HLA-restricted, and the HLA associations seemed to be driven largely by CMV exposure. The classifier was reported to diagnose cytomegalovirus status with high specificity and sensitivity in both the original and validation cohorts. Linkage disequilibrium might explain the correlated functional status among segregating V segments, but an unknown experimental factor could not be excluded. Because HLA typing was missing for some donors at each locus, association tests included only the typed subset. A further reported finding was that TCR beta sequences accurately predicted the HLA-A and HLA-B alleles for most subjects in the first cohort. While some public TCRs were present in many individuals, most TCR sequences turned up only very rarely across donors. In a later analysis, around 15,000 TCR beta sequences were associated with specific HLA alleles at a false discovery rate of 0.05. CMV serostatus was the only immune exposure information available for the cohort. A few of the identified cytomegalovirus-associated TCR beta chains were confirmed in vitro to be specific for cytomegalovirus antigens. Broadly in line with IMGT annotations, most TCR beta V segments showed up in productive rearrangements about 90% or about 30% of the time in an earlier analysis of roughly 590 of the donors.

The cohort comprised 710 or so healthy bone marrow donors. Cohort members were all nominally healthy when sampled, although unrecorded immune exposures were likely present. The donor was CMV seropositive and belonged to the group of 250 to 300 seropositive cohort members. Each donor provided a peripheral blood sample, and peripheral blood mononuclear cells were used for TCR beta sequencing. Genomic DNA extraction from the blood cell samples was performed with the Qiagen DNeasy Blood Extraction Kit. Recombination joined TRBV6-1 with TRBJ2-1; confidence is insufficient to name the D gene. The source of this sequence is a woman in her 30s in good health and CMV-seropositive. The sequenced sample consisted of PBMCs. The nucleotide sequence reads TGTGCCAGCAGTGAACTGTCCTACAATGAGCAGTTCTTC. Its coded protein is CASSELSYNEQFF.